The 2 T cell receptor beta chains presented below share a single source sample, sequenced in a study of regulatory T cells in long-lasting Graves disease. Time point reported: persistent/refractory GD, antithyroid drugs over 5 years with positive TRAb. TCR sequences were obtained from RNA taken from PBMCs. Arm-PCR of CDR3 regions with iRepertoire HTBI primers generated TCR beta libraries. One entry per CDR3 protein results from TCRdb running MiXCR on the multiplex PCR reads. The sample holds 600,000 to 800,000 distinct CDR3 sequences; about 30% are singletons and the top ten take 35% to 55%. Sample: peripheral blood mononuclear cells (PBMCs), taken when the disease was refractory, from a patient treated with antithyroid drugs. Every receptor here comes from a female donor with Graves disease.

The table lists this clonotype with a few counts. This sequence joins TRBV4-2 and TRBJ2-5; D tentatively reads TRBD1 or TRBD2 (5 bases each). Germline CDR1 and CDR2: LGHNA and YNFKEQ. V was trimmed by 2 bases and J by 4 bases, leaving 20 bases between them. CDR3 length: 17 residues. The CDR3 here is CASSQTTPGPEGETQYF. The CDR3 region has the DNA TGTGCCAGCAGCCAAACGACACCGGGGCCCGAGGGAGAGACCCAGTACTTC.

This clonotype appeared a few times. The chain has TRBV29-1 and TRBJ2-7; 7 nucleotides align to TRBD1. Trimming took 6 bases from V and 2 from J; bases not matched to a gene: 7. CDR1 and CDR2 from the germline V gene are SQVTM and ANQGSEA. The CDR3 consists of 13 residues. In nucleotides, the CDR3 is TGCAGCGTCACCACAGGGGTTCCCTACGAGCAGTACTTC. Encoded protein: CSVTTGVPYEQYF.